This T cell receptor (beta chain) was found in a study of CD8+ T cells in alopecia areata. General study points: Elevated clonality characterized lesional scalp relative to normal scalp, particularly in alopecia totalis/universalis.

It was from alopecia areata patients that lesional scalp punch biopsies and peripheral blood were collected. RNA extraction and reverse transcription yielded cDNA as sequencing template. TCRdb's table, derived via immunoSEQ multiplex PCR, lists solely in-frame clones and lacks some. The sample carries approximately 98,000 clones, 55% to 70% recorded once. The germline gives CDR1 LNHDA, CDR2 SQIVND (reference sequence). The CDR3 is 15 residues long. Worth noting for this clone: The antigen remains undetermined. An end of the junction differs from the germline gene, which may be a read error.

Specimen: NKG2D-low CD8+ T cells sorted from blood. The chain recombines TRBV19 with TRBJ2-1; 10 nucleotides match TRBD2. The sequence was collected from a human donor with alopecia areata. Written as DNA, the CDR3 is TGTGCCAGTAGTCCTAGCGGGAGCTCCTGCAATGAGCAGTTCTTC. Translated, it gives CASSPSGSSCNEQFF.